This is a list of T cell receptor beta chains from one sample in a study of cytomegalovirus exposure and HLA in healthy donors. Profiling relied on immunoSEQ multiplex PCR, and the TCRdb table lists in-frame clones only, not all of them. Altogether 250,000 to 350,000 clones are present, 75% to 90% being singletons, with the ten largest covering around 4.2%. Sequenced input: PBMCs. The origin of the receptors is a man aged 40-50 years in good health and CMV-seropositive. CDR3s include the opening cysteine and the closing phenylalanine or tryptophan. Fields, in order: J gene, D gene, clone size, V gene, CDR3 DNA, CDR3 protein. D genes are given only for firm matches. Some rows mark clone size as missing; the rest say once, few, many or name a class of expanded clone.

J gene: TRBJ2-7
D gene: TRBD2
clone size: -
V gene: TRBV7-9
CDR3 DNA: TGTGCCAGCAGCGTCCAAGCGGGGGCTACGTACGAGCAGTACTTC
CDR3 protein: CASSVQAGATYEQYF

J gene: TRBJ2-5
D gene: TRBD2
clone size: -
V gene: TRBV5-1
CDR3 DNA: TGCGCCAGCAGCCGGGCGGGGGGCCAAGAGACCCAGTACTTC
CDR3 protein: CASSRAGGQETQYF

J gene: TRBJ1-1
D gene: -
clone size: -
V gene: TRBV7-9
CDR3 DNA: TGTGCCAGCAGTTTAATTGGACACGCCACCACTGAAGCTTTCTTT
CDR3 protein: CASSLIGHATTEAFF

J gene: TRBJ1-1
D gene: TRBD1
clone size: -
V gene: TRBV15
CDR3 DNA: TGTGCCACCAGCAGAGAAAGGGGACAGCCGGGGCCAATGAACACTGAAGCTTTCTTT
CDR3 protein: CATSRERGQPGPMNTEAFF

J gene: TRBJ1-5
D gene: -
clone size: -
V gene: TRBV5-8
CDR3 DNA: TGTGCCAGCAGCTTGACGGGGGGCGGATATAGCAATCAGCCCCAGCATTTT
CDR3 protein: CASSLTGGGYSNQPQHF

J gene: TRBJ2-4
D gene: -
clone size: -
V gene: TRBV19
CDR3 DNA: TGTGCCAGTGGTACGGCCGGGACCAAAAACATTCAGTACTTC
CDR3 protein: CASGTAGTKNIQYF

J gene: TRBJ2-7
D gene: TRBD1
clone size: -
V gene: TRBV5-1
CDR3 DNA: TGCGCCAGCAGCCTTTGGACAGGGGGTGACGAGCAGTACTTC
CDR3 protein: CASSLWTGGDEQYF

J gene: TRBJ1-3
D gene: -
clone size: once
V gene: TRBV6-1
CDR3 DNA: TGTGCCAGCAGTGAAATACTGGGGGCCTCTGGAAACACCATATACTTT
CDR3 protein: CASSEILGASGNTIYF

J gene: TRBJ1-1
D gene: -
clone size: -
V gene: TRBV25-1
CDR3 DNA: TGTGCCAGCAGTCCCCCAGGAACTGAAGCTTTCTTT
CDR3 protein: CASSPPGTEAFF

J gene: TRBJ2-3
D gene: -
clone size: -
V gene: TRBV4-1
CDR3 DNA: TGCGCCAGCAGCCAAGGGCAGCGGAGCGTAGATACGCAGTATTTT
CDR3 protein: CASSQGQRSVDTQYF

J gene: TRBJ1-2
D gene: TRBD1
clone size: -
V gene: TRBV7-9
CDR3 DNA: TGTGCCAGCAGCTCCATAACCGGACAGGGGGCGAGAGGCTACACCTTC
CDR3 protein: CASSSITGQGARGYTF

J gene: TRBJ2-2
D gene: -
clone size: -
V gene: TRBV27
CDR3 DNA: TGTGCCAGCAGCCTGAGGGAGAACACCGGGGAGCTGTTTTTT
CDR3 protein: CASSLRENTGELFF

J gene: TRBJ1-5
D gene: -
clone size: -
V gene: TRBV19
CDR3 DNA: TGTGCCAGTAGTAGGGGGACACATAGCAATCAGCCCCAGCATTTT
CDR3 protein: CASSRGTHSNQPQHF

J gene: TRBJ2-7
D gene: -
clone size: once
V gene: TRBV13
CDR3 DNA: TGTGCCAGCAGCTTAACCCGAACGGTAAACGAGCAGTACTTC
CDR3 protein: CASSLTRTVNEQYF